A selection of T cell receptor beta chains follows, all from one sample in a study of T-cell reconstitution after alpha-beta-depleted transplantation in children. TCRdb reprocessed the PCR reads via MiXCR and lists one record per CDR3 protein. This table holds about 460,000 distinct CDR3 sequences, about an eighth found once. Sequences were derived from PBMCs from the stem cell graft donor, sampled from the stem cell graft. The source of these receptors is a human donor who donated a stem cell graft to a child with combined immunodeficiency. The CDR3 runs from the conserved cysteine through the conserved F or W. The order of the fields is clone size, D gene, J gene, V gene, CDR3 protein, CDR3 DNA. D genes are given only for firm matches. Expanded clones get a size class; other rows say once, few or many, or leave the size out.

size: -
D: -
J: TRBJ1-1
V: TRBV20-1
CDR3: CSARFSGRLNTEAFF
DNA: TGCAGTGCTAGGTTCTCAGGTCGCCTGAACACTGAAGCTTTCTTT

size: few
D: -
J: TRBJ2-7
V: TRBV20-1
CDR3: CSALLTLEYEQYF
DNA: TGCAGTGCCCTCCTGACCCTCGAATACGAGCAGTACTTC

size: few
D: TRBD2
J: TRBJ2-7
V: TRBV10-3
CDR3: CAISGTAGGSYEQYF
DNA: TGTGCCATCAGTGGGACGGCGGGAGGCTCCTACGAGCAGTACTTC

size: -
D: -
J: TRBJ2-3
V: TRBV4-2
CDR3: CASSQVPQLPPTDTQYF
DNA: TGTGCCAGCAGCCAAGTTCCCCAGCTCCCACCCACAGATACGCAGTATTTT

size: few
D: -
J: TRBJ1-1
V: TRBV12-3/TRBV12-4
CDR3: CATNLGLNTEAFF
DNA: TGTGCCACCAACCTGGGACTTAACACTGAAGCTTTCTTT

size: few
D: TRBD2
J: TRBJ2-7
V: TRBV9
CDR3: CASSGAGGPVNEQYF
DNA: TGTGCCAGCAGCGGAGCGGGAGGGCCGGTAAACGAGCAGTACTTC

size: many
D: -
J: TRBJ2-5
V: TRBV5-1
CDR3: CASSLGLGGYQETQYF
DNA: TGCGCCAGCAGCTTGGGACTAGGGGGATACCAAGAGACCCAGTACTTC

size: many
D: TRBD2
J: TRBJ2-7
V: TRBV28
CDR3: CASSFVGTSADEQYF
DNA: TGTGCCAGCAGTTTTGTGGGGACTAGCGCAGACGAGCAGTACTTC

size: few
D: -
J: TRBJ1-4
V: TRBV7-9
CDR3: CASSPVRELNEKLFF
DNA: TGTGCCAGCAGCCCCGTCCGGGAACTTAATGAAAAACTGTTTTTT

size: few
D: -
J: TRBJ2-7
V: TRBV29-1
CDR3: CSVEGGGREQYF
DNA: TGCAGCGTTGAGGGTGGCGGGCGCGAGCAGTACTTC

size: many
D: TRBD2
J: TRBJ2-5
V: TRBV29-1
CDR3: CSVEDRVVAGVETQYF
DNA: TGCAGCGTTGAAGATCGGGTGGTAGCGGGAGTTGAGACCCAGTACTTC

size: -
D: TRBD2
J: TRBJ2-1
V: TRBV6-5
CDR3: CASSSPTSGRPSSYNEQFF
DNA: TGTGCCAGCAGTTCCCCTACTAGCGGGAGGCCCAGCTCCTACAATGAGCAGTTCTTC

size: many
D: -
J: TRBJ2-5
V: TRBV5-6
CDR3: CASSLAGLGEYF
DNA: TGTGCCAGCAGCTTGGCCGGGCTTGGGGAGTACTTC

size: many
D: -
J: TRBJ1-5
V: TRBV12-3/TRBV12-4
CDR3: CASSLGRRYQPQHF
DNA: TGTGCCAGCAGTCTGGGACGCCGATATCAGCCCCAGCATTTT

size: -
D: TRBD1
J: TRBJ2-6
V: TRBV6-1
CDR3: CASSESLDREANVLTF
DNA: TGTGCCAGCAGTGAATCCCTCGACAGGGAGGCCAACGTCCTGACTTTC

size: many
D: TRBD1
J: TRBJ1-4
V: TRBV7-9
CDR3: CASSSATGDNEKLFF
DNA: TGTGCCAGCAGCTCCGCCACAGGGGATAATGAAAAACTGTTTTTT

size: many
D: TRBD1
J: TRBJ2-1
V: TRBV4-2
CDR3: CASSRTTGQGGDEQFF
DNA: TGTGCCAGCAGCCGAACGACGGGACAGGGTGGTGATGAGCAGTTCTTC

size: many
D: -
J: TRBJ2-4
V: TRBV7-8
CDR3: CASSSGTANIQYF
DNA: TGTGCCAGCAGCTCCGGGACTGCAAACATTCAGTACTTC

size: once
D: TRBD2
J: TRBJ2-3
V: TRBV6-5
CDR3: CASSYSASGAGTDTQYF
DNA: TGTGCCAGCAGTTACTCTGCTAGCGGGGCGGGCACAGATACGCAGTATTTT

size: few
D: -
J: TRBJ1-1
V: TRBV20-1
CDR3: CSASSSGQGNTEAFF
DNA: TGCAGTGCTAGTTCTTCCGGCCAGGGGAACACTGAAGCTTTCTTT

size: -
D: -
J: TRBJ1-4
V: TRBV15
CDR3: CATSRAGGEKLFF
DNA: TGTGCCACCAGCAGAGCGGGGGGTGAAAAACTGTTTTTT

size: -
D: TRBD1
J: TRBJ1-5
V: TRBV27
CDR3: CASSLGSGGQPQHF
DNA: TGTGCCAGCAGTTTAGGGTCAGGGGGTCAGCCCCAGCATTTT

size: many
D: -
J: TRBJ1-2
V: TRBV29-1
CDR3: CSVEDVVGLPNYGYTF
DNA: TGCAGCGTTGAAGATGTGGTAGGGCTTCCTAACTATGGCTACACCTTC

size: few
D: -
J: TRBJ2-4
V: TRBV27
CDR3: CASSPAKNIQYF
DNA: TGTGCCAGCAGTCCAGCCAAAAACATTCAGTACTTC

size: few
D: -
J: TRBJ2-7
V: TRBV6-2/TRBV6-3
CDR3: CASSYSKGRPGQGYEQYF
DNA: TGTGCCAGCAGTTACTCTAAAGGCCGCCCGGGGCAAGGCTACGAGCAGTACTTC

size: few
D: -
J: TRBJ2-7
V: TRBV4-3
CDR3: CASSQAGKDYEQYF
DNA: TGCGCCAGCAGCCAAGCCGGGAAGGACTACGAGCAGTACTTC

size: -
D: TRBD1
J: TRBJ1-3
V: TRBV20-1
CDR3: CSALGQGVPGSSGNTIYF
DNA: TGCAGTGCTCTGGGACAGGGGGTCCCAGGGAGCTCTGGAAACACCATATATTTT

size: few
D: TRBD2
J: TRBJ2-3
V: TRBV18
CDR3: CASSPTSGGEEITTDTQYF
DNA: TGTGCCAGCTCACCGACTAGCGGGGGGGAAGAGATCACCACAGATACGCAGTATTTT

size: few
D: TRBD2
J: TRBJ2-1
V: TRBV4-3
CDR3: CASSQEPGAGGSEQFF
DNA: TGCGCCAGCAGCCAAGAACCGGGCGCGGGAGGCTCTGAGCAGTTCTTC

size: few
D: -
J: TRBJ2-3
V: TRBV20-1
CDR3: CSARDLRSGPDTQYF
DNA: TGCAGTGCTAGAGATCTAAGGTCAGGGCCAGATACGCAGTATTTT

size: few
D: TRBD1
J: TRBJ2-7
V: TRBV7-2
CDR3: CASSPSTGDGYEQYF
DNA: TGTGCCAGCAGCCCCTCGACAGGGGACGGGTACGAGCAGTACTTC

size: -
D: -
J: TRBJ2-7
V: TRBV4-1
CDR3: CASSQGADRSSYEQYF
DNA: TGCGCCAGCAGCCAAGGGGCGGATAGGAGCTCCTACGAGCAGTACTTC

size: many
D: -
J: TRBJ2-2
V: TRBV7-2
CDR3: CASSAYPNTGELFF
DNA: TGTGCCAGCAGCGCTTACCCCAACACCGGGGAGCTGTTTTTT